The 5 T cell receptor beta chains reported below all come from one sample, sequenced in a study of T cell repertoires and HLA-DP antigens. These receptors have no identified antigens. Libraries were prepared by immunoSEQ multiplex PCR; TCRdb keeps only in-frame clonotypes and omits some of them. This sample has around 90,000 clones, with 86% found just once. Sequenced material: CD4+ T cells from PBMCs. Receptor source: a man in his forties or fifties in good health and CMV-seronegative.

J is TRBJ1-5 and V is TRBV11-2; no firm D call. Germline CDR1 is SGHAT and CDR2 is FQNNGV. The V end was cut by 8 bases, the J end by 3 bases, with 11 bases between. The CDR3 loop spans 13 amino acids. In nucleotides, the CDR3 is TGTGCCAGCGCTTCGGGGTTCAATCAGCCCCAGCATTTT. It codes for CASASGFNQPQHF.

This clone was counted only a few times. V is TRBV12-1 and J is TRBJ2-1. TRBV12-1 is classified as a pseudogene. The CDR3 spans 12 residues. The CDR3 DNA reads as TGTGCCACCGCCCACTCCTACAATGAGCAGTTCTTC. Its translation is CATAHSYNEQFF.

The rearrangement links TRBV28 to TRBJ1-2, with D hard to call. CDR1 MDHEN and CDR2 SYDVKM come from the germline V gene. Trimming left V 5 bases short and J 7 bases short, with 14 bases between. This CDR3 comprises 13 residues. CDR3 sequence: CASSPFAPPGYTF. CDR3 in DNA: TGTGCCAGCAGTCCCTTCGCCCCCCCTGGCTACACCTTC.

This chain uses TRBV5-1 with TRBJ1-1; 7 bases agree with TRBD1. The length of the CDR3 is 13 residues. With V trimmed by 6 bases and J by 9 bases, 11 bases remained unmatched. The germline V gene has CDR1 SGHRS and CDR2 YFSETQ. As DNA, the CDR3 is TGCGCCAGCACCTTAGCCGCCAGGGGGAAAGCTTTCTTT. As protein: CASTLAARGKAFF.

V and J are TRBV18 and TRBJ1-2; 12 bases match TRBD1. This CDR3 region has 19 residues. Germline CDR1 is KGHSH and CDR2 is LQKENI. Germline trimming cut 1 base from V and 4 bases from J; bases unmatched to any gene: 13. This CDR3 reads CASSPLAKGQGARSYGYTF. CDR3 sequence (DNA): TGTGCCAGCTCACCACTAGCGAAGGGACAGGGGGCACGGAGCTATGGCTACACCTTC.